Each of the 16 T cell receptor beta chains below was sequenced from the same sample in a study of OX40 agonist ivuxolimab in advanced cancers. The protocol was immunoSEQ multiplex PCR, while the TCRdb copy is restricted to in-frame clones and leaves out a portion. The sample records some 15,000 clones, around 80% being singletons. This specimen was CD4+ or CD8+ T cells sorted from blood, taken in a trial of the OX40 agonist ivuxolimab. The receptor source for this set is an adult with an advanced solid tumor such as melanoma, head and neck, liver or kidney cancer.

The chain has TRBV7-9 and TRBJ2-1; D gene uncertain. CDR1 is SEHNR and CDR2 is FQNEAQ in the germline V gene (reference sequence). V was clipped by 5 bases and J by 9 bases, with 11 bases between them. This CDR3 is 12 amino acids long. The chain's CDR3 is CASSIRAGEQFF. CDR3 nucleotide sequence: TGTGCCAGCAGCATTAGGGCCGGTGAGCAGTTCTTC.

The chain joins TRBV30 to TRBJ2-3; the D gene is possibly TRBD1 (6 bases). CDR1 is GTSNPN, CDR2 SVGIG, per germline (reference sequence). The ends were cut back, 1 base at V and 2 bases at J, with 13 bases in the middle. CDR3 length: 15 residues. CDR3 protein: CAWSAVGGPTDTQYF. CDR3 sequence (DNA): TGTGCCTGGAGTGCCGTAGGGGGTCCCACAGATACGCAGTATTTT.

V is TRBV7-9 and J is TRBJ2-5; D is unclear. Germline V gives CDR1 SEHNR, CDR2 FQNEAQ (reference sequence). Trimming shortened V by 5 bases and J by 1 base, and 11 bases separated the two germline ends. CDR3 length: 14 amino acids. CDR3 coding DNA: TGTGCCAGCAGCCGGTCAGGCATCCAAGAGACCCAGTACTTC. Its translation is CASSRSGIQETQYF.

This chain connects TRBV30 to TRBJ2-5; D is ambiguous. This CDR3 is 14 amino acids long. Germline V gene lookup returns CDR1 GTSNPN and CDR2 SVGIG (reference sequence). The ends were cut back, 1 base at V and 1 base at J, with 10 bases in the middle. CDR3 sequence: CAWSGEQAQETQYF. CDR3 nucleotide sequence: TGTGCCTGGAGTGGGGAACAAGCCCAAGAGACCCAGTACTTC.

The rearrangement links TRBV28 to TRBJ2-1, with D perhaps being TRBD1 or TRBD2 (5 bases each). The CDR3 consists of 14 residues. Per germline, CDR1 MDHEN and CDR2 SYDVKM. Between the trimmed V and J ends, which lost 6 bases and 4 bases, there was a span of 13 bases. CDR3 DNA sequence: TGTGCCAGCAGAACCGGGACGGATTACAATGAGCAGTTCTTC. Its translation is CASRTGTDYNEQFF.

The rearrangement uses TRBV7-9 and TRBJ1-1; 9 bases match TRBD1. The germline CDR1 and CDR2 sequences are SEHNR and FQNEAQ (reference sequence). This CDR3 is 14 amino acids long. V dropped 8 bases and J dropped 3; count of bases not matched to a gene: 7. CDR3 DNA sequence: TGTGCCAGCCGAGCCGGGACAGGGTACACTGAAGCTTTCTTT. This translates into CASRAGTGYTEAFF. Complete variable domain (other parts from reference TRBV7-9 and TRBJ1-1): DTGVSQNPRHKITKRGQNVTFRCDPISEHNRLYWYRQTLGQGPEFLTYFQNEAQLEKSRLLSDRFSAERPKGSFSTLEIQRTEQGDSAMYLCASRAGTGYTEAFFGQGTRLTVV.

By share, this clone ranks as medium-sized. The chain carries TRBV2 and TRBJ2-7; the match to TRBD1 covers 7 bases. This CDR3 region has 15 residues. V was pared by 2 bases and J by 1 base, with 5 bases of the junction left unmatched. Germline CDR1 reads SNHLY; CDR2 reads FYNNEI. The CDR3 protein is CASSEFTGVSYEQYF. The DNA of the CDR3 is TGTGCCAGCAGTGAATTCACAGGGGTATCCTACGAGCAGTACTTC.

Worth noting for this clone: Other DNA sequences from this sample encode an identical CDR3 as well. The chain couples TRBV9 to TRBJ2-2; 8 bases match TRBD1. V shed 3 bases, J shed 6 bases, and the junction held 7 bases outside the gene matches. The CDR3 is 15 residues long. The germline V gene encodes CDR1 SGDLS and CDR2 YYNGEE. The CDR3 region has the DNA TGTGCCAGCAGCGCCGGACAGGGTCTGGCCGGGGAGCTGTTTTTT. Translated, it gives CASSAGQGLAGELFF. The whole variable domain, filled in from reference TRBV9 and TRBJ2-2, reads DSGVTQTPKHLITATGQRVTLRCSPRSGDLSVYWYQQSLDQGLQFLIQYYNGEERAKGNILERFSAQQFPDLHSELNLSSLELGDSALYFCASSAGQGLAGELFFGEGSRLTVL.

In its sample, this clone was seen a few times. The V gene is TRBV7-9, the J gene TRBJ2-3; TRBD2 aligns across 12 bases. The length of the CDR3 is 18 residues. In germline, CDR1 is SEHNR, CDR2 FQNEAQ (reference sequence). V dropped 2 bases and J dropped 5; count of bases not matched to a gene: 11. This chain's CDR3 is CASSLRETSGRVGDTQYF. The CDR3 region has the DNA TGTGCCAGCAGCTTACGGGAGACTAGCGGGAGAGTGGGAGATACGCAGTATTTT.

Details on this clone: It is likely a read error, because the conserved phenylalanine at the end of the CDR3 is missing. The limits of the CDR3 on the DNA are not certain, so only TCRdb's listed CDR3 is given. The CDR3: CASSRTPPSGV. This chain connects TRBV11-3 to TRBJ1-2; whether TRBD1, the table's D call, matches the DNA was not checked. Germline loops: CDR1 SGHNT, CDR2 YENEEA. The length of the CDR3 is 11 amino acids, counting both ends.

The chain couples TRBV19 to TRBJ2-1, with a weak D call TRBD1 (6 bases). The germline V gene encodes CDR1 LNHDA and CDR2 SQIVND (reference sequence). V was pared by 10 bases and J by 4 bases, with 14 bases between. CDR3 length equals 13 residues. CDR3 sequence reads: CATSYRDYNEQFF. The CDR3 DNA reads TGTGCCACCTCCTACAGGGATTACAATGAGCAGTTCTTC.

The chain is built from TRBV5-4 and TRBJ2-3; 9 bases match TRBD1. With V trimmed by 4 bases and J by 6 bases, 9 bases remained unmatched. The germline V gene encodes CDR1 SGHNT and CDR2 YYREEE (reference sequence). The CDR3 runs to 15 residues. The CDR3 spells CASSNWDRETDTQYF. The CDR3, as DNA: TGTGCCAGCAGCAACTGGGACAGGGAAACGGATACGCAGTATTTT.

The sample holds one count of this clone. The genes are TRBV30 and TRBJ2-3; D unresolved. The V gene lost 3 bases and the J gene lost 7 bases, with 14 bases spanning the gap. Per the germline V gene, CDR1 is GTSNPN and CDR2 is SVGIG (reference sequence). The CDR3 contains 13 residues. In DNA form, the CDR3 reads TGTGCCTGGAGGACAAATCTCCAAAATACGCAGTATTTT. Encoded protein: CAWRTNLQNTQYF.

This chain joins TRBV28 and TRBJ1-2; the match to TRBD1 covers 8 bases. Germline lookup yields CDR1 MDHEN and CDR2 SYDVKM. V shed 8 bases, J shed 4 bases, and the junction held 15 bases outside the gene matches. This CDR3 spans 16 amino acids. The DNA of the CDR3 is TGTGCCAGCTCAGGGACAGGCCCGCTGATTTCCTATGGCTACACCTTC. This encodes CASSGTGPLISYGYTF.

This chain joins TRBV9 and TRBJ2-3; the D is unclear. V gave up 1 base and J gave up 4 bases, with 7 bases separating them. The CDR3 covers 13 residues. Germline assignment: CDR1 SGDLS and CDR2 YYNGEE. The CDR3 nucleotides read TGTGCCAGCAGCGTAATCTCTGCAGATACGCAGTATTTT. Translated, it gives CASSVISADTQYF.

As to this clone: This specimen includes other DNA sequences encoding the same CDR3. This sequence joins TRBV11-2 and TRBJ2-7, with 9 bases that match TRBD1. Unmatched junction bases numbered 2, after V lost 1 base and J lost 4 bases. The germline gives CDR1 SGHAT, CDR2 FQNNGV. The CDR3 loop spans 14 amino acids. In DNA, the CDR3 is TGTGCCAGCAGCTTAGGGACAGGGGCTTACGAGCAGTACTTC. This codes for CASSLGTGAYEQYF.